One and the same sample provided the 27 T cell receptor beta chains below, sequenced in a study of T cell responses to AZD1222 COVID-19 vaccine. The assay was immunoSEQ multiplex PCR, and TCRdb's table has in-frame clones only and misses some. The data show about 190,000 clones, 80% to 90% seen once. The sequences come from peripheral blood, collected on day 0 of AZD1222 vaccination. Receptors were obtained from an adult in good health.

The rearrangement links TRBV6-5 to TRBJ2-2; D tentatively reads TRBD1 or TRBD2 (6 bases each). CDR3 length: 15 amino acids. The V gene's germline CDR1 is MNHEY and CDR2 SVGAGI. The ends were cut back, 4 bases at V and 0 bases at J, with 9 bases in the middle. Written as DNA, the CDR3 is TGTGCCAGCAGTTCCGGGGGCGCGAACACCGGGGAGCTGTTTTTT. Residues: CASSSGGANTGELFF.

The CDR3 region is CASSYPGLEETQYF. CDR3 nucleotides: TGTGCCAGCAGCTACCCGGGACTGGAAGAGACCCAGTACTTC. This chain connects TRBV7-2 to TRBJ2-5, with TRBD2 as a possible D gene (6 bases). Germline V gene lookup returns CDR1 SGHTA and CDR2 FQGNSA. This CDR3 has 14 residues. V lost 4 bases and J 3 bases, leaving 12 bases between the germline ends.

In nucleotides, the CDR3 is TGTGCCAGCAGTTTTGCGCGTTACCCCGGTGAGCAGTACTTC. Translating it yields CASSFARYPGEQYF. The chain links TRBV28 to TRBJ2-7; D remains unclear. Trimming removed 3 bases at V and 7 bases at J, with 16 bases between. This CDR3 has 14 residues. Per the germline V gene, CDR1 is MDHEN and CDR2 is SYDVKM.

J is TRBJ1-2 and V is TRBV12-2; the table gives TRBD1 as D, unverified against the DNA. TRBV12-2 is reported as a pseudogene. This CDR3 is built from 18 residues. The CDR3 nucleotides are TGTGCAAGTCGCTTAAATCGTGCCGACAGGGCAGCTAACTATGGCTACACCTTC. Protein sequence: CASRLNRADRAANYGYTF.

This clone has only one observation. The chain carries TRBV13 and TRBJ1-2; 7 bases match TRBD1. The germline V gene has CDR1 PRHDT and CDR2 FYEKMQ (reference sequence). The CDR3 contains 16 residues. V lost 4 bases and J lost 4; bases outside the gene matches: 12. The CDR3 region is CASSSKQGPGGYGYTF. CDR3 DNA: TGTGCCAGCAGCTCTAAACAGGGGCCGGGTGGCTATGGCTACACCTTC. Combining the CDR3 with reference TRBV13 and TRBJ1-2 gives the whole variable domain AAGVIQSPRHLIKEKRETATLKCYPIPRHDTVYWYQQGPGQDPQFLISFYEKMQSDKGSIPDRFSAQQFSDYHSELNMSSLELGDSALYFCASSSKQGPGGYGYTFGSGTRLTVV.

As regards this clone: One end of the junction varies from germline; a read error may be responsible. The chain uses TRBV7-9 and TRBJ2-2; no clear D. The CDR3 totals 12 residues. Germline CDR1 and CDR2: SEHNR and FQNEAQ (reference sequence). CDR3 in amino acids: CASSRTTEELFF. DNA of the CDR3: TGTGCCAGCAGCCGAACAACCGAGGAGCTGTTTTTT.

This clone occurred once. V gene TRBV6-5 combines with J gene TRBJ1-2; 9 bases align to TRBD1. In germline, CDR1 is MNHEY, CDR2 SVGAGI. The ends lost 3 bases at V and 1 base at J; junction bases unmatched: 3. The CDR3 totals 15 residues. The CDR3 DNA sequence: TGTGCCAGCAGTTATCGACAGGGGGATAACTATGGCTACACCTTC. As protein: CASSYRQGDNYGYTF.

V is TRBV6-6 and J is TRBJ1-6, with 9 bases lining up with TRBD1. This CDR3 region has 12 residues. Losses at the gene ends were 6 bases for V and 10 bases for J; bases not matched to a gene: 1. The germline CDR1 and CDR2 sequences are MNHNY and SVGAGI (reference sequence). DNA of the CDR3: TGTGCCAGCAGCGGACAGGGGTCACCCCTCCACTTT. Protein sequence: CASSGQGSPLHF.

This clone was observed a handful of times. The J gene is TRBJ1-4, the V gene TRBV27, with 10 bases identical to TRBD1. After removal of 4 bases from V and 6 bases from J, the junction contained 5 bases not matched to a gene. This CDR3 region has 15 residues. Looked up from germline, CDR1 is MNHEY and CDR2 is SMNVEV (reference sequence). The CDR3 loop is CASSSPDRGDEKLFF. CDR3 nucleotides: TGTGCCAGCAGTTCGCCGGACAGGGGGGATGAAAAACTGTTTTTT.

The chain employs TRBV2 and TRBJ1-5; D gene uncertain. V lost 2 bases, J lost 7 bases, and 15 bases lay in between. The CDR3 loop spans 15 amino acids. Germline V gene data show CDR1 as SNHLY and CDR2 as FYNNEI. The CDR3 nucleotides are TGTGCCAGCAGTGAAATGGGGTGGCAAGGGCAGCCCCAGCATTTT. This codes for CASSEMGWQGQPQHF.

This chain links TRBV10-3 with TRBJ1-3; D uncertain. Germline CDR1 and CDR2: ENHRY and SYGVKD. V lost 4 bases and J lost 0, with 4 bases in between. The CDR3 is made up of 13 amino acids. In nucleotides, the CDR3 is TGTGCCATCAGTGCCTACTCTGGAAACACCATATATTTT. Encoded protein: CAISAYSGNTIYF.

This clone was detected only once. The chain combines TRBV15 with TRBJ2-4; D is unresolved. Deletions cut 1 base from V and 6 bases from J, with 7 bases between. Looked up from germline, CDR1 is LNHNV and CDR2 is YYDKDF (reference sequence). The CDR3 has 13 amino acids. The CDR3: CATSRVTGNIQYF. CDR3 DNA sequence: TGTGCCACCAGCAGAGTTACGGGAAACATTCAGTACTTC. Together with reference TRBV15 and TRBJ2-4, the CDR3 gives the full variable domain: DAMVIQNPRYQVTQFGKPVTLSCSQTLNHNVMYWYQQKSSQAPKLLFHYYDKDFNNEADTPDNFQSRRPNTSFCFLDIRSPGLGDTAMYLCATSRVTGNIQYFGAGTRLSVL.

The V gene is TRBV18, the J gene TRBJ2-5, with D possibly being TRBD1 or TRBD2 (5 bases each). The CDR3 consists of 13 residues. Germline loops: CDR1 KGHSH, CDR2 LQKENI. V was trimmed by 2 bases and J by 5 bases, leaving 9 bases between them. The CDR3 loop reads CASSPKGRETQYF. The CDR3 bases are TGTGCCAGCTCACCAAAGGGACGGGAGACCCAGTACTTC. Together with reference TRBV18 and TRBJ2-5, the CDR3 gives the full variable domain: NAGVMQNPRHLVRRRGQEARLRCSPMKGHSHVYWYRQLPEEGLKFMVYLQKENIIDESGMPKERFSAEFPKEGPSILRIQQVVRGDSAAYFCASSPKGRETQYFGPGTRLLVL.

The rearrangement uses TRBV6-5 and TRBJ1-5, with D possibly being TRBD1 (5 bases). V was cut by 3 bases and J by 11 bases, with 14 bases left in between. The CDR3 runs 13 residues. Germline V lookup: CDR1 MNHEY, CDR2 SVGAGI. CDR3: CASSYYQEGTQHF. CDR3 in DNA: TGTGCCAGCAGTTATTACCAGGAGGGGACCCAGCATTTT.

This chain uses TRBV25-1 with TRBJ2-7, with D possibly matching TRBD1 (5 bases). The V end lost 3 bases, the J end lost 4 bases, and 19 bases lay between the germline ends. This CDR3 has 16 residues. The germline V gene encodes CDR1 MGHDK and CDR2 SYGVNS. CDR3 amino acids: CASSEAGSAGVYEQYF. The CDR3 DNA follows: TGTGCCAGCAGTGAGGCAGGGTCCGCTGGCGTGTACGAGCAGTACTTC.

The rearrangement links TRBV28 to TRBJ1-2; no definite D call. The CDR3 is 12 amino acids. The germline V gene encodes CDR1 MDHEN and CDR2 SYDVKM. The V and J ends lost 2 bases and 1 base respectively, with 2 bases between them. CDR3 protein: CASSLSNYGYTF. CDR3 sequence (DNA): TGTGCCAGCAGTTTAAGTAACTATGGCTACACCTTC.

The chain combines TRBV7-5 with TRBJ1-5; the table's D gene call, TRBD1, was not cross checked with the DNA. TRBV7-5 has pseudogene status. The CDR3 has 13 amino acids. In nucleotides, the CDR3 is TGTGCCAGAAGCTTAGCCCAGAATCAGCCCCAGCATTTT. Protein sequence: CARSLAQNQPQHF.

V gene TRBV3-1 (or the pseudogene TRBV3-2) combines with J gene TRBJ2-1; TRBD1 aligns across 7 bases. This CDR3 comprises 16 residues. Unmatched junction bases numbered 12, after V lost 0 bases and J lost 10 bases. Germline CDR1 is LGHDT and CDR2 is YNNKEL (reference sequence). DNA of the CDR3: TGTGCCAGCAGCCAAGATATCCCAAGACAGGGTTCGGAGCAGTTCTTC. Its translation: CASSQDIPRQGSEQFF.

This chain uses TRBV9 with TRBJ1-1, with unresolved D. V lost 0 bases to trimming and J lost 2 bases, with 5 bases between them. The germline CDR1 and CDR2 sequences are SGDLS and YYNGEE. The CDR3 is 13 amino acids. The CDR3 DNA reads TGTGCCAGCAGCGTAGCCAGTAACACTGAAGCTTTCTTT. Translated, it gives CASSVASNTEAFF.

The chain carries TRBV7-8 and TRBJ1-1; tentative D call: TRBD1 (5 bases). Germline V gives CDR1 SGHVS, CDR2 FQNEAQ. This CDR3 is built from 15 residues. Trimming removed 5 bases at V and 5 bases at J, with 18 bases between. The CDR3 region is CASSPPGKRGTEAFF. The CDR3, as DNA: TGTGCCAGCAGCCCCCCAGGAAAGAGGGGAACTGAAGCTTTCTTT.

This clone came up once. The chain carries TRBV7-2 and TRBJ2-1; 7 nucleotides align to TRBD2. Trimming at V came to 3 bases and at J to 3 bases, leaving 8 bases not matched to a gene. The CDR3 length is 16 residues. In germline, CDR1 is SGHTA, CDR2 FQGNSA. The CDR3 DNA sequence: TGTGCCAGCAGCTTCAGTTTGGGGGGGGACTACAATGAGCAGTTCTTC. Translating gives CASSFSLGGDYNEQFF.

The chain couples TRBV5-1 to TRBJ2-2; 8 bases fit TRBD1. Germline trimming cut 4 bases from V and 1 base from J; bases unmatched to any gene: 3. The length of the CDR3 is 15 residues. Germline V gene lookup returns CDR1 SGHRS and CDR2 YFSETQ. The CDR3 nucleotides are TGCGCCAGCAGCCGCGGGACAGGGAACACCGGGGAGCTGTTTTTT. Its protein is CASSRGTGNTGELFF.

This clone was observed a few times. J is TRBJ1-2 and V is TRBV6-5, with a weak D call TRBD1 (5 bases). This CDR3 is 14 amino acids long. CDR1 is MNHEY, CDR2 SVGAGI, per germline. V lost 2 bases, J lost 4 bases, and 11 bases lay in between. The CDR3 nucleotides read TGTGCCAGCAGTTACGGTGACAGACTCTATGGCTACACCTTC. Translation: CASSYGDRLYGYTF.

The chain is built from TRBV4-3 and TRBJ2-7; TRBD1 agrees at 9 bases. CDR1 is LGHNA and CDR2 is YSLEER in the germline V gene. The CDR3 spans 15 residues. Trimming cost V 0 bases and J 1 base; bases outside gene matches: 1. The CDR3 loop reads CASSQEGTGSYEQYF. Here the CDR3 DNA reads TGCGCCAGCAGCCAAGAGGGGACAGGGTCCTACGAGCAGTACTTC.

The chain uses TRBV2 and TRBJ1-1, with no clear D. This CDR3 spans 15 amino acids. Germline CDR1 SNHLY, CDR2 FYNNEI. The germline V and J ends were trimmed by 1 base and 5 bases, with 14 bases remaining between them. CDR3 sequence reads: CASSEGAGVGTEAFF. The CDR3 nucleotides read TGTGCCAGCAGTGAAGGGGCAGGAGTGGGGACTGAAGCTTTCTTT.

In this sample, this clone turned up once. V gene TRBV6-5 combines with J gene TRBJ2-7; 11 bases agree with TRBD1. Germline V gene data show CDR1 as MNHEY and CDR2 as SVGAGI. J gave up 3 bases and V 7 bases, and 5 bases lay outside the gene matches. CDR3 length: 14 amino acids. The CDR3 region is CASNPGTGGYEQYV. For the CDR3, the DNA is TGTGCCAGCAACCCCGGGACAGGGGGCTACGAGCAGTACGTC.

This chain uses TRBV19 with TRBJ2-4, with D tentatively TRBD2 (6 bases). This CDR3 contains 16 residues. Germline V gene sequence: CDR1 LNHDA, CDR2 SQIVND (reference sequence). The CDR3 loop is CEPRGTSWAAKNIQYF. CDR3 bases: TGTGAGCCGAGGGGCACTAGCTGGGCCGCCAAAAACATTCAGTACTTC.